A selection of T cell receptor beta chains follows, all from one sample in a study of vaccination effects on CD4 cells after COVID-19. Only in-frame clones appear in the TCRdb table, and some are missing; sequencing was by immunoSEQ multiplex PCR. The sample carries tens of thousands of clones, over 65% recorded once. Antigens for these TCRs are unknown. Source: CD4+ T cells from PBMCs cultured without peptide, taken before COVID-19 vaccination. All receptors derive from a human donor who received a COVID-19 vaccine. The CDR3 runs from the conserved cysteine through the conserved F or W. The D gene is left open where the match is weak. The size entry is marked missing in some rows and otherwise reads once, few, many or a size class.

j_call d_call clone_size v_call cdr3_aa cdr3_nt
TRBJ1-5 NA NA TRBV6-6 CASSQPNQPQHF TGTGCCAGCAGTCAACCCAATCAGCCCCAGCATTTT
TRBJ2-2 TRBD2 NA TRBV5-6 CASSSGLAGGPRTGELFF TGTGCCAGCAGCTCAGGACTAGCGGGGGGGCCGAGAACCGGGGAGCTGTTTTTT
TRBJ1-5 NA NA TRBV19 CASSIWAGSGNQPQHF TGTGCCAGTAGTATCTGGGCGGGGAGTGGCAATCAGCCCCAGCATTTT
TRBJ2-1 NA NA TRBV7-2 CASSLATPRNEQFF TGTGCCAGCAGCTTAGCGACCCCCAGAAATGAGCAGTTCTTC
TRBJ1-2 TRBD1 NA TRBV9 CASSVATSNTGGWGYTF TGTGCCAGCAGCGTAGCTACCAGTAACACAGGGGGCTGGGGCTACACCTTC
TRBJ1-2 NA NA TRBV6-5 CASSYSGGGRGYTF TGTGCCAGCAGTTACTCTGGCGGGGGCCGGGGCTACACCTTC
TRBJ1-2 NA NA TRBV2 CASSRIGTHRNYGYTF TGTGCCAGCTCCCGGATCGGGACACATAGAAACTATGGCTACACCTTC
TRBJ2-4 NA NA TRBV19 CASSIAGLDIQYF TGTGCCAGTAGTATAGCTGGGTTAGACATTCAGTACTTC
TRBJ1-2 NA NA TRBV7-2 CASSVLQSLGGYTF TGTGCCAGCAGTGTCCTACAGAGTCTGGGTGGCTACACCTTC
TRBJ1-2 NA few TRBV5-1 CASSSLGEYSGYTF TGCGCCAGCAGCTCCCTCGGAGAGTACAGTGGCTACACCTTC
TRBJ2-5 TRBD2 NA TRBV6-1 CASSETGGAAETQYF TGTGCCAGCAGTGAAACCGGGGGGGCCGCGGAGACCCAGTACTTC
TRBJ2-1 TRBD2 NA TRBV7-3 CASSSTGAGGNNEQFF TGTGCCAGCAGCTCGACCGGGGCGGGGGGAAACAATGAGCAGTTCTTC
TRBJ2-2 NA NA TRBV18 CASSRNSGENTGELFF TGTGCCAGCTCACGCAACTCGGGGGAGAACACCGGGGAGCTGTTTTTT
TRBJ1-6 TRBD1 NA TRBV3-1/TRBV3-2 CASSLGQGNSPLHF TGTGCCAGCAGCCTAGGACAGGGAAATTCACCCCTCCACTTT
TRBJ2-6 TRBD2 NA TRBV6-1 CASSERLAGGLGANVLTF TGTGCCAGCAGTGAAAGACTAGCGGGGGGGCTTGGGGCCAACGTCCTGACTTTC
TRBJ1-3 NA NA TRBV2 CASRPSGSGNTIYF TGTGCCAGCAGGCCCAGTGGCTCTGGAAACACCATATATTTT
TRBJ2-3 NA NA TRBV3-1/TRBV3-2 CASSQRQGTDTQYF TGTGCCAGCAGCCAACGGCAGGGAACAGATACGCAGTATTTT
TRBJ1-2 TRBD1 NA TRBV7-2 CASSLGPGQGFGYTF TGTGCCAGCAGCTTAGGTCCGGGACAGGGGTTTGGCTACACCTTC
TRBJ1-5 TRBD1 NA TRBV5-1 CASSPGQGNQPQHF TGCGCCAGCAGCCCGGGACAGGGAAATCAGCCCCAGCATTTT
TRBJ1-4 NA NA TRBV6-5 CASSYIRGDEKLFF TGTGCCAGCAGTTATATACGGGGCGATGAAAAACTGTTTTTT
TRBJ2-4 NA NA TRBV29-1 CSVPGQNKNIQYF TGCAGCGTCCCGGGACAAAACAAAAACATTCAGTACTTC
TRBJ2-1 NA NA TRBV5-6 CASSFRARSSYNEQFF TGTGCCAGCAGCTTCCGCGCCAGGAGCTCCTACAATGAGCAGTTCTTC
TRBJ1-2 NA few TRBV14 CASSQAEYGYTF TGTGCCAGCAGCCAAGCTGAGTATGGCTACACCTTC
TRBJ2-3 NA NA TRBV18 CASSSSAPSTDTQYF TGTGCCAGCTCGAGCAGTGCTCCTAGCACAGATACGCAGTATTTT
TRBJ1-2 NA NA TRBV27 CASRSDGARYGYTF TGTGCCAGCAGGTCGGACGGCGCGCGGTATGGCTACACCTTC
TRBJ1-6 TRBD1 NA TRBV3-1/TRBV3-2 CASSHGDRGARNSYNSPLHF TGTGCCAGCAGCCACGGGGACAGGGGCGCCCGTAACTCCTATAATTCACCCCTCCACTTT
TRBJ2-4 NA NA TRBV20-1 CSASTGPDKNIQYF TGCAGTGCTAGTACGGGGCCGGACAAAAACATTCAGTACTTC
TRBJ2-5 NA NA TRBV4-1 CASSQGSSKTQYF TGCGCCAGCAGCCAAGGTAGTTCAAAGACCCAGTACTTC
TRBJ1-1 NA NA TRBV5-1 CASSLARETEAFF TGCGCCAGCAGCTTGGCCAGGGAGACTGAAGCTTTCTTT
TRBJ2-1 TRBD1 NA TRBV30 CAWSAGQGAWISEQFF TGTGCCTGGAGTGCCGGACAGGGGGCTTGGATTAGTGAGCAGTTCTTC